This TCR beta chain was documented in a study of shared clonotypes between healthy human individuals. Study findings and constraints: Specimens sampled were limited to blood, with tissue repertoires likely differing.

Genomic DNA of every subset was divided equally among multiple immunoSEQ plates. Clones were read by immunoSEQ multiplex PCR, and TCRdb kept only the in-frame ones, dropping some. The sample carries roughly 2,500,000 clones, under 95% recorded once. As for this clone: Its antigen is undetermined.

Splitting of CD4+ cells produced CD45RA+ naive and CD45RA-negative memory subsets. The TCR comes from a man between 18 and 35 years old in good health. Some clones in this sample may be carry-over from other donors' samples. Sequencing was performed on naive CD4+ T cells from PBMCs. Sample subset: CD45RA+ positively selected.

The CDR3 is CASSGSNRGGEQYF. Here the CDR3 DNA reads TGTGCCAGCAGCGGATCAAACAGGGGGGGCGAGCAGTACTTC. V is TRBV7-8 and J is TRBJ2-7, with D perhaps matching TRBD1 (8 bases). This CDR3 spans 14 amino acids. CDR1 and CDR2 (germline): SGHVS, FQNEAQ. The V end lost 5 bases, the J end lost 6 bases, and 17 bases lay between the germline ends. Using reference TRBV7-8 and TRBJ2-7 for the parts outside the CDR3, the full variable domain is GAGVSQSPRYKVAKRGQDVALRCDPISGHVSLFWYQQALGQGPEFLTYFQNEAQLDKSGLPSDRFFAERPEGSVSTLKIQRTQQEDSAVYLCASSGSNRGGEQYFGPGTRLTVT.